The 5 T cell receptor beta chains reported below all come from one sample, sequenced in a study of cytomegalovirus exposure and HLA in healthy donors. PCR was performed using 60 Vbeta and 13 Jbeta primers. The repertoire was sequenced with immunoSEQ multiplex PCR; TCRdb's copy has only in-frame clones and lacks some. The sample lists some 120,000 clones; 74% were seen once. Sequenced sample: PBMCs. The receptor set was obtained from a human donor in good health.

The J gene is TRBJ1-2, the V gene TRBV4-1; D may be TRBD1 (5 bases). CDR3 length: 16 residues. The V gene's germline CDR1 is MGHRA and CDR2 YSYEKL. V shed 1 base and J shed 3 bases, with 15 bases lying between them. The CDR3 bases are TGCGCCAGCAGCCAAGGATCGGGGGTCCTCGACTATGGCTACACCTTC. Its translation is CASSQGSGVLDYGYTF.

The chain joins TRBV28 to TRBJ1-2, with a tentative D call TRBD1 (5 bases). The V gene lost 6 bases and the J gene lost 2 bases, with 13 bases spanning the gap. Germline V gives CDR1 MDHEN, CDR2 SYDVKM. This CDR3 is 14 amino acids long. The CDR3 DNA is TGTGCCAGCAGACCCCCGGGGGGGAACTATGGCTACACCTTC. Its translation is CASRPPGGNYGYTF.

The count of this clone is one. The chain joins TRBV30 to TRBJ1-2; TRBD1 matches 9 bases. The V segment lost 3 bases and the J segment 6 bases; nucleotides outside the gene matches: 17. Germline CDR1 is GTSNPN and CDR2 is SVGIG (reference sequence). The CDR3 extends over 17 amino acids. CDR3 loop: CAWRAQGTGRNRHGYTF. The CDR3 DNA is TGTGCCTGGAGGGCCCAGGGGACAGGGAGGAACAGGCATGGCTACACCTTC.

V usage is TRBV4-2 and J usage is TRBJ2-2; 10 bases match TRBD2. Trimming at V came to 2 bases and at J to 8 bases, leaving 8 bases not matched to a gene. The CDR3 totals 16 residues. CDR1 is LGHNA and CDR2 is YNFKEQ in the germline V gene. DNA for the CDR3: TGTGCCAGCAGCCAAAAAGCTAGCGGGAGTGGAGGGGAGCTGTTTTTT. This codes for CASSQKASGSGGELFF.

This clone was seen at least ten times. As DNA, the CDR3 is TGCGCCAGCAGCCAAGATCTAGACCCGAAGAACACTGAAGCTTTCTTT. It yields the protein CASSQDLDPKNTEAFF. The V call is TRBV4-3, the J call TRBJ1-1; D unresolved. Trimming shortened V by 0 bases and J by 1 base, and 12 bases separated the two germline ends. In germline, CDR1 is LGHNA, CDR2 YSLEER. This CDR3 has 16 residues.